The 15 T cell receptor beta chains below all came from one sample that was sequenced in a study of a mutant IDH1 vaccine in newly diagnosed glioma. These receptors have no identified antigens. The time point was: week 35, safety follow-up. In every dose of vaccine, 300 ug of mutant IDH1 20-mer peptide was given alongside topical imiquimod. Libraries were prepared by immunoSEQ multiplex PCR; TCRdb keeps only in-frame clonotypes and omits some of them. The sample lists approximately 31,000 clones, around three quarters occurring once. The material was PBMCs, obtained from a glioma patient whose treatment included an IDH1 peptide vaccine. The receptors were sampled from a man aged 40-49 years with glioma. Some clones in this sample may be carry-over from other donors' samples.

This rearrangement joins TRBV6-6 to TRBJ1-2, with no clear D. The germline V gene encodes CDR1 MNHNY and CDR2 SVGAGI (reference sequence). V lost 7 bases to trimming and J lost 4 bases, with 16 bases between them. The CDR3 is 14 residues long. CDR3 nucleotide sequence: TGTGCCAGCACCGGGTCCCGACTCTCCTATGGCTACACCTTC. It encodes CASTGSRLSYGYTF.

This sequence joins TRBV29-1 and TRBJ1-2; 8 bases fit TRBD1. The CDR3 spans 14 residues. Trimming removed 3 bases from V and 3 bases from J; junction bases left unmatched: 6. Germline V CDR1 and CDR2: SQVTM, ANQGSEA. The CDR3 DNA reads as TGCAGCGTTGACTCAGGGGGCATCGACTATGGCTACACCTTC. Its protein product is CSVDSGGIDYGYTF.

The V gene is TRBV5-1, the J gene TRBJ1-3; 7 bases fit TRBD1. The CDR3 extends over 16 amino acids. The trim removed 4 bases at V and 4 bases at J, leaving 11 bases unmatched. Germline assignment: CDR1 SGHRS and CDR2 YFSETQ. The CDR3 DNA follows: TGCGCCAGCAGCACCCTCGGGACAGCCGGAGGAAACACCATATATTTT. This gives the protein CASSTLGTAGGNTIYF.

The chain links TRBV22-1 to TRBJ2-7; the table's D gene call, TRBD1, was not cross checked with the DNA. TRBV22-1 is designated a pseudogene. The CDR3 has 17 residues. For the CDR3, the DNA is TGTCCTGGGAGCGCACTGATGCCGGGACAGAAGTCCTACGAGCAGTACTTC. It is translated as CPGSALMPGQKSYEQYF.

This clone was detected a few times. This rearrangement joins TRBV29-1 to TRBJ1-1; D remains unclear. Trimming shortened V by 7 bases and J by 5 bases, and 8 bases separated the two germline ends. This CDR3 region has 10 residues. In germline, CDR1 is SQVTM, CDR2 ANQGSEA. CDR3 amino acids: CSGGLTEAFF. The CDR3 DNA reads TGCAGCGGCGGACTTACTGAAGCTTTCTTT.

This chain connects TRBV5-1 to TRBJ2-3; the match to TRBD2 covers 8 bases. Unmatched junction bases numbered 7, after V lost 2 bases and J lost 5 bases. CDR1 SGHRS and CDR2 YFSETQ come from the germline V gene. This CDR3 is built from 15 residues. The CDR3 reads CASSLTGGPGDTQYF. CDR3 DNA sequence: TGCGCCAGCAGCTTAACGGGGGGGCCGGGAGATACGCAGTATTTT.

V is TRBV7-9 and J is TRBJ2-7; 11 nucleotides line up with TRBD1. The CDR3 covers 16 residues. V dropped 5 bases and J dropped 3; count of bases not matched to a gene: 9. The V gene's germline CDR1 is SEHNR and CDR2 FQNEAQ (reference sequence). The DNA for the CDR3 is TGTGCCAGCAGCCTCGGGAGGGACAGGGGGTTCTACGAGCAGTACTTC. Protein product: CASSLGRDRGFYEQYF.

V usage is TRBV7-9 and J usage is TRBJ1-1; D not resolved. The CDR3 loop spans 14 amino acids. Germline loops: CDR1 SEHNR, CDR2 FQNEAQ (reference sequence). V was trimmed by 4 bases and J by 5 bases, leaving 14 bases between them. CDR3 in DNA: TGTGCCAGCAGCTATCGACTCTCTTCGACTGAAGCTTTCTTT. As protein: CASSYRLSSTEAFF.

This clone was seen a handful of times. The CDR3 DNA reads TGTGCCAGCAGTGAATCTCTGACAGGGTGGAATGAAGCTTTCTTT. This sequence encodes CASSESLTGWNEAFF. The chain links TRBV25-1 to TRBJ1-1, with 7 nucleotides matching TRBD1. After removal of 1 base from V and 7 bases from J, the junction contained 9 bases not matched to a gene. Germline assignment: CDR1 MGHDK and CDR2 SYGVNS. The CDR3 covers 15 residues.

The genes are TRBV28 and TRBJ1-1; a weak D match, TRBD1 (5 bases). V gave up 7 bases and J gave up 0 bases, with 24 bases separating them. The CDR3 is 18 residues long. Germline V gene data show CDR1 as MDHEN and CDR2 as SYDVKM. The CDR3 DNA sequence: TGTGCCAGCAAATTTCCTCGAACAGTTGGGGGAATGAACACTGAAGCTTTCTTT. Amino acid sequence: CASKFPRTVGGMNTEAFF.

CDR3 bases: TGTGCCAGCAGTCCGAGGGATACGCAGTATTTT. This codes for CASSPRDTQYF. The chain is built from TRBV2 and TRBJ2-3; no clear D gene. Germline assignment: CDR1 SNHLY and CDR2 FYNNEI. The ends were cut back, 5 bases at V and 6 bases at J, with 6 bases in the middle. The CDR3 runs 11 residues.

The chain joins TRBV29-1 to TRBJ2-1; TRBD1 aligns across 10 bases. This CDR3 comprises 15 residues. V lost 6 bases and J lost 4; bases outside the gene matches: 9. CDR1 is SQVTM, CDR2 ANQGSEA, per germline. CDR3 bases: TGCAGCGTCCACAAGACAGGGGGCGCATACAATGAGCAGTTCTTC. Its protein is CSVHKTGGAYNEQFF.

The chain is built from TRBV30 and TRBJ2-4; no definite D call. CDR1 GTSNPN and CDR2 SVGIG come from the germline V gene (reference sequence). CDR3 length: 14 residues. V was pared by 0 bases and J by 8 bases, with 14 bases between. The CDR3 sequence is CAWSVRRPRDIQYF. CDR3 in DNA: TGTGCCTGGAGTGTCCGGCGGCCTAGGGACATTCAGTACTTC.

This clone appeared once. The genes are TRBV4-3 and TRBJ2-3; D ambiguous. V lost 1 base to trimming and J lost 0 bases, with 5 bases between them. CDR1 and CDR2 (germline): LGHNA, YSLEER. This CDR3 is built from 14 residues. The CDR3 loop reads CASSQAISTDTQYF. Written as DNA, the CDR3 is TGCGCCAGCAGCCAAGCGATTAGCACAGATACGCAGTATTTT.

The chain joins TRBV5-1 to TRBJ1-1; D call uncertain. Trimming took 0 bases from V and 3 from J, leaving 15 bases between them. CDR1 and CDR2 from the germline V gene are SGHRS and YFSETQ. The CDR3 has 16 residues. CDR3 DNA: TGCGCCAGCAGCTTGGGGGGAGGCGCAGGATACACTGAAGCTTTCTTT. Amino acids: CASSLGGGAGYTEAFF.